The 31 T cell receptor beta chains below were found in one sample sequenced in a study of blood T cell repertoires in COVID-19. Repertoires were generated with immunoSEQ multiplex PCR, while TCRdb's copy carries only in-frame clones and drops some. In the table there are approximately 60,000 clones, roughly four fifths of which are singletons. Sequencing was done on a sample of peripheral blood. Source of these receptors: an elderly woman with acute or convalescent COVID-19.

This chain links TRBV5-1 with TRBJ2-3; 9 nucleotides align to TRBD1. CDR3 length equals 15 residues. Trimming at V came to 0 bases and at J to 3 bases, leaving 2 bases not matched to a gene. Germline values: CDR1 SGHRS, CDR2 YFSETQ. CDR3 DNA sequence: TGCGCCAGCAGCTTGGGGGACAGGGAAACAGATACGCAGTATTTT. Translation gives CASSLGDRETDTQYF.

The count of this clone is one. The chain's CDR3 is CATSEAVPETQYF. In DNA, the CDR3 is TGTGCCACCAGTGAGGCAGTCCCAGAGACCCAGTACTTC. The chain employs TRBV24-1 and TRBJ2-5; D remains ambiguous. This CDR3 has 13 amino acids. Germline-derived CDR1 and CDR2 are KGHDR and SFDVKD. V shed 4 bases and J shed 4 bases, with 9 bases lying between them.

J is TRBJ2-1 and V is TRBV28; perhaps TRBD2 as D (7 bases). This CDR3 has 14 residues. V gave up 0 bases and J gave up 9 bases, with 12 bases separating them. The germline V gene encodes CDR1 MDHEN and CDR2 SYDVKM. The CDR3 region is CASSLWGGASEQFF. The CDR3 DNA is TGTGCCAGCAGTTTATGGGGGGGGGCCAGTGAGCAGTTCTTC.

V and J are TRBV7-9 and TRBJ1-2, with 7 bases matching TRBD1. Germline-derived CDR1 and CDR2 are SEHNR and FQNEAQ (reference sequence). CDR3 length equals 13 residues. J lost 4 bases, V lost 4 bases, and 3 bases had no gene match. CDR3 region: CASSSGTAYGYTF. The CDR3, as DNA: TGTGCCAGCAGCTCTGGGACAGCCTATGGCTACACCTTC.

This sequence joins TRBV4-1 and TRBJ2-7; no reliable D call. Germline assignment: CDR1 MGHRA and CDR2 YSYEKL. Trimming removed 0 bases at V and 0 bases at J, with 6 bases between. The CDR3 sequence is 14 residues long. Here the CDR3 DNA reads TGCGCCAGCAGCCAAGAATGGCCCTCCTACGAGCAGTACTTC. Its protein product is CASSQEWPSYEQYF.

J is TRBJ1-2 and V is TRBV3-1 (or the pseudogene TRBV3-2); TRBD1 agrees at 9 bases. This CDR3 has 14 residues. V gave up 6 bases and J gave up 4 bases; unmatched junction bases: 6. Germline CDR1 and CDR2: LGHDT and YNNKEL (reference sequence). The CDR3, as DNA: TGTGCCAGCAGAGCGGGGACAGGGTTCTATGGCTACACCTTC. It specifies CASRAGTGFYGYTF.

The CDR3 loop is CASSREENYGYTF. The DNA for the CDR3 is TGTGCCAGCAGCCGAGAGGAGAACTATGGCTACACCTTC. This chain joins TRBV16 and TRBJ1-2; unclear D gene. Germline-derived CDR1 and CDR2 are KGHSY and FQNENV. Between the trimmed V and J ends, which lost 4 bases and 2 bases, there was a span of 8 bases. This CDR3 is built from 13 residues.

The chain's CDR3 is CASSQRTSANTDEQFF. The CDR3 bases are TGTGCCAGCAGCCAGAGGACTAGCGCTAACACTGATGAGCAGTTCTTC. V and J are TRBV5-4 and TRBJ2-1; TRBD2 agrees at 9 bases. Trimming cost V 4 bases and J 8 bases; bases outside gene matches: 13. Germline CDR1 and CDR2: SGHNT and YYREEE (reference sequence). The CDR3 extends over 16 amino acids. Full variable domain (outside the CDR3, taken from reference TRBV5-4 and TRBJ2-1): ETGVTQSPTHLIKTRGQQVTLRCSSQSGHNTVSWYQQALGQGPQFIFQYYREEENGRGNFPPRFSGLQFPNYSSELNVNALELDDSALYLCASSQRTSANTDEQFFGPGTRLTVL.

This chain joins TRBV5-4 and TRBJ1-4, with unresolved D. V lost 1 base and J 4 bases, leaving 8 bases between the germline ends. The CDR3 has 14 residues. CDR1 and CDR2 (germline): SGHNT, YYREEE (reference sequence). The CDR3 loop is CASSLITDNEKLFF. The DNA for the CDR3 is TGTGCCAGCAGCTTGATCACAGATAATGAAAAACTGTTTTTT. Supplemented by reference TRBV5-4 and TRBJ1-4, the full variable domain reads ETGVTQSPTHLIKTRGQQVTLRCSSQSGHNTVSWYQQALGQGPQFIFQYYREEENGRGNFPPRFSGLQFPNYSSELNVNALELDDSALYLCASSLITDNEKLFFGSGTQLSVL.

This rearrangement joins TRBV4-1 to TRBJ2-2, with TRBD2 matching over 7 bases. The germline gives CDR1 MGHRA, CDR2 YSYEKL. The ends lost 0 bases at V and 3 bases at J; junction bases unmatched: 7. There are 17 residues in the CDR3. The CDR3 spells CASSQERSGRYTGELFF. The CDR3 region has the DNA TGCGCCAGCAGCCAAGAAAGGTCCGGGAGGTACACCGGGGAGCTGTTTTTT.

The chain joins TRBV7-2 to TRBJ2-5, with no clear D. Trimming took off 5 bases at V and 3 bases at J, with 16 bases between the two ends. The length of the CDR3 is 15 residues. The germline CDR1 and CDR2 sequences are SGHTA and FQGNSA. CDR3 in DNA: TGTGCCAGCAGCCGTCTGAAGATCGAGGAAGAGACCCAGTACTTC. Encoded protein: CASSRLKIEEETQYF.

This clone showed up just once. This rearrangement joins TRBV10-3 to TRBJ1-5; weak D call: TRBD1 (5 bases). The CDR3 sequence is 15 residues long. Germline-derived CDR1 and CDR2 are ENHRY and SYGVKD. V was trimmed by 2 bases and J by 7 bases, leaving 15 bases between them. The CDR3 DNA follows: TGTGCCATCAGTGAGGCCGACAGCGTGGGACAGCCCCAGCATTTT. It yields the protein CAISEADSVGQPQHF.

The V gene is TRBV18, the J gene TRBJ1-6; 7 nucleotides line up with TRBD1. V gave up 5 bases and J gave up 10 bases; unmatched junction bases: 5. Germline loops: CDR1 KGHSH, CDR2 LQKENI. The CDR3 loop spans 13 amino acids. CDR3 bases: TGTGCCAGCTCAAGCCAGGGGGACTCACCCCTCCACTTT. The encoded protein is CASSSQGDSPLHF. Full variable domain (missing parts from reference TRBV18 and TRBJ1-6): NAGVMQNPRHLVRRRGQEARLRCSPMKGHSHVYWYRQLPEEGLKFMVYLQKENIIDESGMPKERFSAEFPKEGPSILRIQQVVRGDSAAYFCASSSQGDSPLHFGNGTRLTVT.

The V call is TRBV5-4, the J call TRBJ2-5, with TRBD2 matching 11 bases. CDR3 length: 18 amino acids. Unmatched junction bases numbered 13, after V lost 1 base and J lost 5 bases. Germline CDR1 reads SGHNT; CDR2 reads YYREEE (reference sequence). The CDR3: CASSLNKLAGVAGETQYF. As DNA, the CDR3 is TGTGCCAGCAGCTTGAATAAACTAGCGGGAGTAGCGGGGGAGACCCAGTACTTC.

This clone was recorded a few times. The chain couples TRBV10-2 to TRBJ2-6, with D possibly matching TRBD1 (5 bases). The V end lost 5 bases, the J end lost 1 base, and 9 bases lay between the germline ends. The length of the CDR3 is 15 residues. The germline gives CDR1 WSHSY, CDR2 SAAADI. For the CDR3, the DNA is TGCGCCAGCAGTAGGTCAGGGTCTGGGGCCAACGTCCTGACTTTC. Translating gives CASSRSGSGANVLTF.

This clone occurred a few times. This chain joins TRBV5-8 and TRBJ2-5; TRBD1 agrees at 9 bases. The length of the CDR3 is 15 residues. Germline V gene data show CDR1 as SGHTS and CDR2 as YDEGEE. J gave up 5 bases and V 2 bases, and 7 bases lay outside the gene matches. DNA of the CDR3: TGTGCCAGCAGCTTCGTCGGGACAGGGAAGGAGACCCAGTACTTC. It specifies CASSFVGTGKETQYF.

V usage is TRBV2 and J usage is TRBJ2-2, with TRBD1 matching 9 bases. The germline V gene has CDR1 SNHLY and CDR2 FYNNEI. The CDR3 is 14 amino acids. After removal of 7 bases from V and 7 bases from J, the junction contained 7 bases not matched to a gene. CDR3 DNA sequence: TGTGCCAGCACGAGGACAGGGGAAGGCGGGGAGCTGTTTTTT. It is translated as CASTRTGEGGELFF.

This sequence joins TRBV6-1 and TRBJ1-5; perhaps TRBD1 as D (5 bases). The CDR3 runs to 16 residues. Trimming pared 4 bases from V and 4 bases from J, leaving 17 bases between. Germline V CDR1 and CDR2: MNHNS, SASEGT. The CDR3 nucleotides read TGTGCCAGCAGTGCCTTGAGCAGGGTGGGGAATCAGCCCCAGCATTTT. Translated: CASSALSRVGNQPQHF.

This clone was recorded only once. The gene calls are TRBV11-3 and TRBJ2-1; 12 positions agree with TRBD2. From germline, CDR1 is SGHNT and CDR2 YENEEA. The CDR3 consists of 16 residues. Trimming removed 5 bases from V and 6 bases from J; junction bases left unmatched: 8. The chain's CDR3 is CASSISGTSGFNEQFF. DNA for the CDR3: TGTGCCAGCAGCATCTCCGGGACTAGCGGGTTCAATGAGCAGTTCTTC. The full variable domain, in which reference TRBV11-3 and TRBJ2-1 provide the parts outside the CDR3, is EAGVVQSPRYKIIEKKQPVAFWCNPISGHNTLYWYLQNLGQGPELLIRYENEEAVDDSQLPKDRFSAERLKGVDSTLKIQPAELGDSAVYLCASSISGTSGFNEQFFGPGTRLTVL.

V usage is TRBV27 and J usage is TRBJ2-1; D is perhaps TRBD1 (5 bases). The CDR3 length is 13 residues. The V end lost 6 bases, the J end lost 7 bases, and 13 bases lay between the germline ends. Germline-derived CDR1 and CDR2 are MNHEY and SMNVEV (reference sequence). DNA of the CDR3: TGTGCCAGCAGGGGGCAGTACGGTAATGAGCAGTTCTTC. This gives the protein CASRGQYGNEQFF.

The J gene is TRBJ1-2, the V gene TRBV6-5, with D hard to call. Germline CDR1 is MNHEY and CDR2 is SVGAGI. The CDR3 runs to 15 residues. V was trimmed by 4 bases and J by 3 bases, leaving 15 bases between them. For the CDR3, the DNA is TGTGCCAGCAGTTCTAGCCCTCGGGGTCACTATGGCTACACCTTC. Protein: CASSSSPRGHYGYTF.

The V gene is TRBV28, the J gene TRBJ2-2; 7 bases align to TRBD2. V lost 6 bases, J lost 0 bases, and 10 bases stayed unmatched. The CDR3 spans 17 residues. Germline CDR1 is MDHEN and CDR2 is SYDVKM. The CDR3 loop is CASRTRGAGANTGELFF. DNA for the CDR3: TGTGCCAGCAGGACAAGGGGCGCGGGGGCGAACACCGGGGAGCTGTTTTTT.

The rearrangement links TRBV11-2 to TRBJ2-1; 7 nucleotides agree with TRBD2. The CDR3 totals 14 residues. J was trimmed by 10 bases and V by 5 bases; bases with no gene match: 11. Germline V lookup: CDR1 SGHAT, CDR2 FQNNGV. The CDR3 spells CASSRFGEGLEQFF. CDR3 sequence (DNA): TGTGCCAGCAGCCGATTTGGGGAGGGGTTGGAGCAGTTCTTC.

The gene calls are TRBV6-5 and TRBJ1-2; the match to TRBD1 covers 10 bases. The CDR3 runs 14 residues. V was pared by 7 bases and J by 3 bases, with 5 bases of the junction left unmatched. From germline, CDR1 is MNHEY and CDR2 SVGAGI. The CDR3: CASTQDRGDYGYTF. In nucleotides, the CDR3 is TGTGCCAGCACCCAGGACAGGGGGGACTATGGCTACACCTTC.

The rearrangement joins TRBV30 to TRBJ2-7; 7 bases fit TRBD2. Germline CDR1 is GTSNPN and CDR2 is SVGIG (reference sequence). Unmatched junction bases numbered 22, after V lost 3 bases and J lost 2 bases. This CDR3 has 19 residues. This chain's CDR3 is CAWRGGTPLAPSRAYEQYF. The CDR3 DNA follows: TGTGCCTGGAGGGGGGGGACTCCACTAGCGCCATCCCGAGCCTACGAGCAGTACTTC.

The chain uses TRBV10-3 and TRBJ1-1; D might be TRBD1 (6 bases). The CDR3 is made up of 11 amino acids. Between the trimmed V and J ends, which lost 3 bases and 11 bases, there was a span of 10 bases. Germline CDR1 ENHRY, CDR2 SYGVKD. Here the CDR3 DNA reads TGTGCCATCAGTGATACAGGGTTTGCTTTCTTT. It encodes CAISDTGFAFF.

The CDR3 sequence is CATSDPLRGPSYGYTF. The CDR3 bases are TGTGCCACCAGTGATCCGTTAAGGGGGCCCAGCTATGGCTACACCTTC. The V and J genes are TRBV24-1 and TRBJ1-2; TRBD1 matches at 7 bases. Germline values: CDR1 KGHDR, CDR2 SFDVKD. With 3 bases clipped from V and 4 bases from J, the junction kept 10 bases outside the gene matches. The length of the CDR3 is 16 residues.

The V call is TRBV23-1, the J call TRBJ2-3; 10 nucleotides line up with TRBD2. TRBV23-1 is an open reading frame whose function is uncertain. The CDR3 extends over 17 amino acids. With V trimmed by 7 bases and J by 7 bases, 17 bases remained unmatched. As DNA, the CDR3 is TGCGCCAGCATGCCGGGAGGGGCTAGCGGGAGTTTATATACGCAGTATTTT. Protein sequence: CASMPGGASGSLYTQYF.

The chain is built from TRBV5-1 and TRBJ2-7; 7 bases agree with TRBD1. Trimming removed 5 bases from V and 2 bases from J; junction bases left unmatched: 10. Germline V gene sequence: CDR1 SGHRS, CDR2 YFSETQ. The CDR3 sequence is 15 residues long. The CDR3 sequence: CASSRTPGQTYEQYF. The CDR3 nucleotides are TGCGCCAGCAGTCGCACTCCGGGACAGACCTACGAGCAGTACTTC.

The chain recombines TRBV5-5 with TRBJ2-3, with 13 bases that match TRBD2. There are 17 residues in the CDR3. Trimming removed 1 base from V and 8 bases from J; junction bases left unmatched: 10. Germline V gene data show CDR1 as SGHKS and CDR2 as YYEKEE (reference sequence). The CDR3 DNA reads TGTGCCAGCAGCTTGCAGACTAGCGGGGGGTCCCTTTCTACGCAGTATTTT. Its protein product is CASSLQTSGGSLSTQYF.

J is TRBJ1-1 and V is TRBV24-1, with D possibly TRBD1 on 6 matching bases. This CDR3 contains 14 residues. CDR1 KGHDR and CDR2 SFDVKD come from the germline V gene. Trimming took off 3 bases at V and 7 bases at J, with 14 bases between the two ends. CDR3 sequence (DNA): TGTGCCACCAGTGATACAACAGGGTCGGGTGAAGCTTTCTTT. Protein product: CATSDTTGSGEAFF.